A selection of T cell receptor beta chains follows, all from one sample in a study of blood T cells in healthy people across ages. TCRdb re-derived calls from the 5' RACE reads in MiXCR, one entry per CDR3 protein. Of about 1.5 million distinct CDR3 sequences listed, roughly 43% are singletons. Sequencing was carried out using blood. The receptors were sampled from a woman under 30 in good health. Each CDR3 is given with its conserved first and last residue. The D gene is left open where the match is weak. Clone size is stated in some rows and not others, as once, few, many or a class when expanded.

TRBJ2-3,TRBV29-1,few,.,TGCAGCGTTTTCACACTCCTTGCGCAGTATTTT,CSVFTLLAQYF
TRBJ2-7,TRBV2,.,.,TGTGCCAGCGGTAGTTTCGAGCAGTACTTC,CASGSFEQYF
TRBJ2-3,TRBV5-1,.,TRBD2,TGCGCCAGCAGCTTGGTCCCGGGACTAGCGACCCGTGATACGCAGTATTTT,CASSLVPGLATRDTQYF
TRBJ2-5,TRBV20-1,many,.,TGCAGTGCTCTTAGAGAGACCCAGTACTTC,CSALRETQYF
TRBJ1-6,TRBV27,.,.,TGTGCCAGCAGTTCGATCCAGAACTCCTATAATTCACCCCTCCACTTT,CASSSIQNSYNSPLHF
TRBJ2-5,TRBV7-8,many,TRBD2,TGTGCCAGCAGCTTAGGACCAGCGGGGGTCCCTCGGGAGACCCAGTACTTC,CASSLGPAGVPRETQYF
TRBJ2-1,TRBV11-2,.,.,TGTGCCAGCAGCTCCCTTAGGCTAGCTTCGTGGCGCCTCCAAGAGACCCAGTTCTTC,CASSSLRLASWRLQETQFF
TRBJ1-5,TRBV7-2,.,.,TGTGCCAGCAGCGTACTCAATCAGCCCCAGCATTTT,CASSVLNQPQHF
TRBJ2-5,TRBV3-1,.,TRBD1,TGTGCCAGCAGCCAATCGGGGACAGATGAAGAGACCCAGTACTTC,CASSQSGTDEETQYF
TRBJ1-5,TRBV15,.,.,TGTGCCACCTCAACGGGTCCCAATCAGCCCCAGCATTTT,CATSTGPNQPQHF
TRBJ2-7,TRBV7-3,few,.,TGTGCCAGCAGCTTAACGGGAGGCGGCTCCTACGAGCAGTACTTC,CASSLTGGGSYEQYF
TRBJ2-7,TRBV6-1,once,TRBD2,TGTGCCAGCAGTGCACTAGCGGGGGGATCCTACAATGAGCAGTACTTC,CASSALAGGSYNEQYF
TRBJ2-3,TRBV14,few,.,TGTGCCAGCAGCTTAAAGACGTCCGGGTTTGGAGATACGCAGTATTTT,CASSLKTSGFGDTQYF
TRBJ1-1,TRBV28,.,TRBD1,TGTGCCAGCAGTTTACAGGGACAGATGAACACTGAAGCTTTCTTT,CASSLQGQMNTEAFF
TRBJ2-7,TRBV6-9,few,TRBD1,TGTGCCAGCAGTTACTCTGCCGCGGACAGGGTATCCTACGAGCAGTACTTC,CASSYSAADRVSYEQYF
TRBJ1-2,TRBV7-9,few,.,TGTGCCAGCAGCTTAGAAGGGAATATTGGCTACACCTTC,CASSLEGNIGYTF
TRBJ1-2,TRBV28,few,.,TGTGCCGGCAGTTTGGGTTATGGCTACACCTTC,CAGSLGYGYTF
TRBJ2-7,TRBV15,few,.,TGTGCCACAAGCAAAGTGCACTCCTACGAGCAGTACTTC,CATSKVHSYEQYF
TRBJ2-7,TRBV6-2/TRBV6-3,.,.,TGTGCCAGCAGTGCTTTGGGCGACTACGAGCAGTACTTC,CASSALGDYEQYF
TRBJ2-1,TRBV2,many,.,TGTGCCAGCAGCGTCAGCCCTAGAATGTACAATGAGCAGTTCTTC,CASSVSPRMYNEQFF
TRBJ2-2,TRBV12-3/TRBV12-4,.,TRBD2,TGTGCCAGCAGTTCCCATAGCGGGGGGCCCACCGGGGAGCTGTTTTTT,CASSSHSGGPTGELFF
TRBJ2-1,TRBV5-1,few,TRBD2,TGCGCCAGTCGGTCCTTTAGCGGGAGTCTTTACAATGAGCAGTTCTTC,CASRSFSGSLYNEQFF
TRBJ2-3,TRBV20-1,many,TRBD1,TGCAGTGCTAGACGAATTAACAGGGGGTCCACAGATACGCAGTATTTT,CSARRINRGSTDTQYF
TRBJ2-2,TRBV5-1,.,.,TGCGCCAGCAGCCTCCGACAGGATGGCACCGGGGAGCTGTTTTTT,CASSLRQDGTGELFF
TRBJ2-5,TRBV27,.,.,TGTGCCAGCCGGGAATCAGGGTTGCGGCAAGAGACCCAGTACTTC,CASRESGLRQETQYF
TRBJ1-2,TRBV6-2/TRBV6-3,.,.,TGTGCCAGCAGGTCACAGGGATCCGATGGCTACACCTTC,CASRSQGSDGYTF
TRBJ2-3,TRBV14,many,.,TGTGCCAGCAGTACAGGGTGGACGCAGTATTTT,CASSTGWTQYF
TRBJ1-2,TRBV5-1,.,TRBD1,TGCGCCAGCAGCTTTACAGGGGATGACTATGGCTACACCTTC,CASSFTGDDYGYTF
TRBJ2-7,TRBV20-1,.,.,TGCAGTGCTAGAGGTGACAGGGAGGGGGCCTACGAGCAGTACTTC,CSARGDREGAYEQYF
TRBJ1-5,TRBV27,.,TRBD1,TGTGCCAGCAGCACCACAGGGGGCCTGGACAATCAGCCCCAGCATTTT,CASSTTGGLDNQPQHF
TRBJ2-7,TRBV6-6,.,TRBD2,TGTGCCAGCAGCCCATCGCCTAGCGGCCACGCCTACGAGCAGTACTTC,CASSPSPSGHAYEQYF
TRBJ1-1,TRBV14,.,.,TGTGCCAGCAGCCAAGTTCTGGGGAACGCTGAAGCTTTCTTT,CASSQVLGNAEAFF
TRBJ1-4,TRBV6-5,.,.,TGTGCCAGCAGTTACTCGGAAAATGGGGGGGCCTGGGAAAAACTGTTTTTT,CASSYSENGGAWEKLFF
TRBJ2-7,TRBV11-2,few,TRBD1,TGTGCCAGCAGACGTCCCGGGACAGGGGATTTCGAGCAGTACTTC,CASRRPGTGDFEQYF
TRBJ2-3,TRBV20-1,few,.,TGCAGTGCTAGGGAGGGGGCAGCAGATACGCAGTATTTT,CSAREGAADTQYF
TRBJ2-7,TRBV11-2,.,TRBD2,TGTGCCAGCAGCTTAGAGTCTATAGCGGGAGGAGTATACGAGCAGTACTTC,CASSLESIAGGVYEQYF
TRBJ1-2,TRBV27,few,TRBD1,TGTGCCAGCAGGTCTGGACAGGGGGAGAACTATGGCTACACCTTC,CASRSGQGENYGYTF
TRBJ2-1,TRBV13,.,TRBD2,TGTGCCAGCAGCTCGTACACTAGCGGGGGCCACCGGTACAATGAGCAGTTCTTC,CASSSYTSGGHRYNEQFF
TRBJ1-2,TRBV12-3/TRBV12-4,.,.,TGTGCCAGCAGTTTTTCGTCGGGGGGGGGTAACTATGGCTACACCTTC,CASSFSSGGGNYGYTF
TRBJ2-5,TRBV29-1,.,.,TGCAGCGGGTTGTTGGGGGAGAAGCAAGAGACCCAGTACTTC,CSGLLGEKQETQYF
TRBJ1-5,TRBV21-1,.,.,TGTGCCAGCAGCGTCGGGACCGGAGTTAGGCAGCCCCAGCATTTT,CASSVGTGVRQPQHF
TRBJ1-1,TRBV14,few,.,TGTGCCAGCAGCCATGGTCTAGGGGGGTGGAATACTGAAGCTTTCTTT,CASSHGLGGWNTEAFF
TRBJ1-2,TRBV4-1,.,TRBD1,TGCGCCAGCAGCCAATCGTGGACAGGGGTCGGCTACACCTTC,CASSQSWTGVGYTF
TRBJ2-7,TRBV12-3/TRBV12-4,.,.,TGTGCCAGCAGTAGGTGGAATCCCTCCTACGAGCAGTACTTC,CASSRWNPSYEQYF
TRBJ1-2,TRBV4-3,many,.,TGCGCCAGCAGCCAATCCCAGACAGTCAACTATGGCTACACCTTC,CASSQSQTVNYGYTF
TRBJ2-3,TRBV27,.,TRBD2,TGTGCCAGCAGTTTATTCGCGGGGGTCCTTAGCACAGATACGCAGTATTTT,CASSLFAGVLSTDTQYF
TRBJ2-1,TRBV7-9,.,TRBD2,TGTGCCAGCAGCTTAATCCCTAGCGGGCCCTACAATGAGCAGTTCTTC,CASSLIPSGPYNEQFF
TRBJ1-3,TRBV3-1,few,.,TGTGCCAGCAGCGTCCGGTGGGGATGGCCTGGAAACACCATATATTTT,CASSVRWGWPGNTIYF
TRBJ2-5,TRBV12-3/TRBV12-4,many,.,TGTGCCAGCAGCTCACTAGAGACCCAGTACTTC,CASSSLETQYF
TRBJ1-2,TRBV12-3/TRBV12-4,many,TRBD1,TGTGCCAGCAGCGAGACAGGGCCCTATGGCTACACCTTC,CASSETGPYGYTF
TRBJ1-2,TRBV20-1,.,.,TGCAGTGCTAGAGAAGGCCGTCGAGAGGGCTACACCTTC,CSAREGRREGYTF
TRBJ2-3,TRBV11-2,.,.,TGTGCCTGCAGCTCCGACAGGATCCTAGAAGATACGCAGTATTTT,CACSSDRILEDTQYF
TRBJ2-3,TRBV4-3,.,TRBD2,TGCGCCAGCAGCCAAGCGGTTGCGGGAGGGAGCACAGATACGCAGTATTTT,CASSQAVAGGSTDTQYF
TRBJ2-5,TRBV29-1,many,TRBD1,TGCAGCGTCGCGGGGGACAGGGCGAAAGAGACCCAGTACTTC,CSVAGDRAKETQYF
TRBJ1-2,TRBV7-2,few,TRBD1,TGTGCCAGCAGCTCGGGACAGGGGGCCATGGGCTATGGCTACACCTTC,CASSSGQGAMGYGYTF